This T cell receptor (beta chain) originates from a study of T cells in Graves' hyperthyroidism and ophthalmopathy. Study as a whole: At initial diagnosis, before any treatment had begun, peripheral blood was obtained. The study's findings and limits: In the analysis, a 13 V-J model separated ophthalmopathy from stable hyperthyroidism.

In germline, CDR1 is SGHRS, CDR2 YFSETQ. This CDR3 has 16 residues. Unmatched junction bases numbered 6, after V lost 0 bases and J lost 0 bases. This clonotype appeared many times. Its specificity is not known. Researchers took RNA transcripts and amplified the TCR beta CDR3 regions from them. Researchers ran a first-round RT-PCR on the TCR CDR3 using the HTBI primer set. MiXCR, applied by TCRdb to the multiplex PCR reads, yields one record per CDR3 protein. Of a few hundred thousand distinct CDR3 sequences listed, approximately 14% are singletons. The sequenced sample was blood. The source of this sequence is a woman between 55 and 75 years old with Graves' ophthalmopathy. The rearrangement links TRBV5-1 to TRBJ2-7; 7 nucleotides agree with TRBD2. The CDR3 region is CASSLAPAGNSYEQYF. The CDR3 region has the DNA TGCGCCAGCAGCTTGGCCCCAGCGGGGAACTCCTACGAGCAGTACTTC.